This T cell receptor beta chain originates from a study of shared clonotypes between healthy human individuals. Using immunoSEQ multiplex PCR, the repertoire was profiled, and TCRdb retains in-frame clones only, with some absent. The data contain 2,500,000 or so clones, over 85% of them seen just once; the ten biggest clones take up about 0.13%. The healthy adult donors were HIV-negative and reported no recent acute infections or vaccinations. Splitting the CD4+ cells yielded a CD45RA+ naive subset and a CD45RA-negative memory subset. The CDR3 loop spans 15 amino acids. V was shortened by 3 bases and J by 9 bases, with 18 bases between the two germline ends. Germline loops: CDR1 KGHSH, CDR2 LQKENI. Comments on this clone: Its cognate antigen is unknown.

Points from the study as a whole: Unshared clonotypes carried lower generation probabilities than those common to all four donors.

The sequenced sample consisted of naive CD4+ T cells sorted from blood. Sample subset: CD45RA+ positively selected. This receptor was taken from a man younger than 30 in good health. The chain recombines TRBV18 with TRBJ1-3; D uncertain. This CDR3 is CASSPWDRALSTIYF. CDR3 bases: TGTGCCAGCTCACCGTGGGATCGGGCCTTAAGCACCATATATTTT. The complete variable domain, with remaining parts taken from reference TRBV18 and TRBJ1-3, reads NAGVMQNPRHLVRRRGQEARLRCSPMKGHSHVYWYRQLPEEGLKFMVYLQKENIIDESGMPKERFSAEFPKEGPSILRIQQVVRGDSAAYFCASSPWDRALSTIYFGEGSWLTVV.